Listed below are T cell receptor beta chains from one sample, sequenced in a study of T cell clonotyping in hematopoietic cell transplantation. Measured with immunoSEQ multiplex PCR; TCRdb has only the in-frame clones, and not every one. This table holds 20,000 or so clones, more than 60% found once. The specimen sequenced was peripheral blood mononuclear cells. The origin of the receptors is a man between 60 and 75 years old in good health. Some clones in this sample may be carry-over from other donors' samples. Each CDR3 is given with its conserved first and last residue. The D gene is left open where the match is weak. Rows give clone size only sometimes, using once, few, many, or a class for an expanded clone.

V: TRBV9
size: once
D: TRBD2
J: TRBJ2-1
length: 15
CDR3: CASSVSGGSYNEQFF
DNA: TGTGCCAGCAGCGTTAGCGGGGGCTCCTACAATGAGCAGTTCTTC

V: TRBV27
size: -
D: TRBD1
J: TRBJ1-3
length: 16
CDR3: CASSVTGASAGNTIYF
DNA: TGTGCCAGCAGTGTAACAGGGGCGAGTGCTGGAAACACCATATATTTT

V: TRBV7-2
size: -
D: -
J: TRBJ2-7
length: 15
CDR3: CASRQGLAGPYEQYF
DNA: TGTGCCAGCAGACAAGGGTTGGCGGGACCCTACGAGCAGTACTTC

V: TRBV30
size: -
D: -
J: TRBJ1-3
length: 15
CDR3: CAWSTFGKIGNTIYF
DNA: TGTGCCTGGAGTACCTTCGGAAAGATTGGAAACACCATATATTTT

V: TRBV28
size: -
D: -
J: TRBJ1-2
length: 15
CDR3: CASSFGWGGSYGYTF
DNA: TGTGCCAGCAGTTTTGGTTGGGGGGGCAGCTATGGCTACACCTTC

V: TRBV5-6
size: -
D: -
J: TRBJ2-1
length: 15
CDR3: CASSFRSWVDNEQFF
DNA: TGTGCCAGCAGCTTTAGGTCTTGGGTCGACAATGAGCAGTTCTTC

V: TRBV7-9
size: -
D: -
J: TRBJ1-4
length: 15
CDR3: CASSLERGALEKLFF
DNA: TGTGCCAGCAGCTTAGAACGGGGGGCACTCGAAAAACTGTTTTTT

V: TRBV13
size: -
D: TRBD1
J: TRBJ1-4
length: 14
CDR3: CASSQTGENEKLFF
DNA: TGTGCCAGCAGCCAGACAGGGGAGAATGAAAAACTGTTTTTT

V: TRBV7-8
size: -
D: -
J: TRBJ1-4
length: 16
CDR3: CASSLTSGAANEKLFF
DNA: TGTGCCAGCAGCTTAACCTCGGGGGCGGCTAATGAAAAACTGTTTTTT

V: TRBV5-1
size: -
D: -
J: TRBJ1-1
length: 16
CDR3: CASSPVHSYDGAEAFF
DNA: TGCGCCAGCAGCCCGGTCCATAGTTATGATGGTGCTGAAGCTTTCTTT

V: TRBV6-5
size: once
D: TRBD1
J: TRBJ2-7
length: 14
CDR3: CASSYSLEQGTSYF
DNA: TGTGCCAGCAGTTACTCCTTAGAACAGGGGACATCATACTTC

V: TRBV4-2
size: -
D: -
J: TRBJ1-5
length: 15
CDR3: CASSQDPGGNQPQHF
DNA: TGTGCCAGCAGCCAAGATCCAGGAGGCAATCAGCCCCAGCATTTT

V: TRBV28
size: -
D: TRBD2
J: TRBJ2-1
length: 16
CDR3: CASSLSTSGGYNEQFF
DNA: TGTGCCAGCAGTTTATCAACTAGCGGGGGGTACAATGAGCAGTTCTTC

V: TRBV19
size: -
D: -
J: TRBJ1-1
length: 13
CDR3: CASRLRDDTEAFF
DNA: TGTGCCAGTCGCCTCCGGGACGACACTGAAGCTTTCTTT

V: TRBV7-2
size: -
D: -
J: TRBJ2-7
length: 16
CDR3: CASSFGPGTSSYEQYF
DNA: -

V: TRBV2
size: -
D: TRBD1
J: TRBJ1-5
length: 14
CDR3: CASTRQGARQPQHF
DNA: TGTGCCAGCACTCGCCAGGGGGCGCGACAGCCCCAGCATTTT

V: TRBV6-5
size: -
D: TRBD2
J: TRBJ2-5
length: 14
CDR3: CASNPSGGQETQYF
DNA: TGTGCCAGCAACCCGTCGGGAGGGCAAGAGACCCAGTACTTC

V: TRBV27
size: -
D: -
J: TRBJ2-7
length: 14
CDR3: CASSIDGSGYEQYF
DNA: TGTGCCAGCAGTATTGACGGATCCGGCTACGAGCAGTACTTC

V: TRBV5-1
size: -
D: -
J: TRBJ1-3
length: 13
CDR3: CASSLGGGNTIYF
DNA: TGCGCCAGCAGCTTGGGCGGGGGAAACACCATATATTTT

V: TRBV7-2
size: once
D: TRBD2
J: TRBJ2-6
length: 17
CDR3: CASSSGLAGAGANVLTF
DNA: TGTGCCAGCAGCTCGGGACTAGCGGGAGCTGGGGCCAACGTCCTGACTTTC

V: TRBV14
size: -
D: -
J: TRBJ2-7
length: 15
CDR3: CASSQNNIGVGEQYF
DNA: TGTGCCAGCAGCCAAAACAACATTGGGGTTGGCGAGCAGTACTTC

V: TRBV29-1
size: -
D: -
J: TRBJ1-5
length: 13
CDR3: CSVARDTEGPQHF
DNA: TGCAGCGTTGCAAGGGACACGGAGGGGCCCCAGCATTTT

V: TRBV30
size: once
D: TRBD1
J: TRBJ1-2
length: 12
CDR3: CAWTRQGGGYTF
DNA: TGTGCCTGGACTAGACAGGGAGGCGGCTACACCTTC

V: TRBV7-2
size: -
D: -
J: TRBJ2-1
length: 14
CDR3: CASSRRTRDNEQFF
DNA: TGTGCCAGCAGCCGGAGGACTCGTGACAATGAGCAGTTCTTC

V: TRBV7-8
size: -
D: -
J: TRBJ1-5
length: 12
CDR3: CASSLFGQPQHF
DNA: TGTGCCAGCAGCTTATTTGGTCAGCCCCAGCATTTT

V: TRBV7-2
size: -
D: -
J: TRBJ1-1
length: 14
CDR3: CASSPMGVNTEAFF
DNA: TGTGCCAGCAGCCCAATGGGGGTGAACACTGAAGCTTTCTTT

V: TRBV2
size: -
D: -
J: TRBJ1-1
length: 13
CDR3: CASSVETNTEAFF
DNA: TGTGCCAGCAGCGTCGAGACGAACACTGAAGCTTTCTTT

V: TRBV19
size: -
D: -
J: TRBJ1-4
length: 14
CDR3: CASSIAQGYEKLFF
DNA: TGTGCCAGTAGTATAGCACAGGGTTATGAAAAACTGTTTTTT

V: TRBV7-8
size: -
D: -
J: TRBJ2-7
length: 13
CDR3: CASSLAQRYEQYF
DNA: TGTGCCAGCAGCTTAGCGCAAAGATACGAGCAGTACTTC

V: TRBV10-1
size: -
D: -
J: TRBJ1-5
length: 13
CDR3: CASSEQGSQPQHF
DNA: TGCGCCAGCAGTGAACAGGGAAGTCAGCCCCAGCATTTT

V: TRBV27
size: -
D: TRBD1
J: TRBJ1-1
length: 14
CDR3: CASSQGARDTEAFF
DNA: TGTGCCAGCAGCCAGGGGGCGCGGGACACTGAAGCTTTCTTT

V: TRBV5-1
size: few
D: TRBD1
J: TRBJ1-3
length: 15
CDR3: CASSQQGRSGNTIYF
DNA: TGCGCCAGCAGCCAACAGGGGCGCTCTGGAAACACCATATATTTT

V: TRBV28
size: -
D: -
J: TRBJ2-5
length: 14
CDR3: CASSLSGSQETQYF
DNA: TGTGCCAGCAGTTTATCAGGGTCCCAAGAGACCCAGTACTTC

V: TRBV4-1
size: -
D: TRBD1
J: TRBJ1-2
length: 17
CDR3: CASSLGIRDRVNYGYTF
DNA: TGCGCCAGCAGCCTAGGTATACGGGACAGGGTCAACTATGGCTACACCTTC

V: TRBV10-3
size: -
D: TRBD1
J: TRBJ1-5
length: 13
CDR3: CATGGQGVQPQHF
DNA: TGTGCCACCGGGGGACAGGGAGTTCAGCCCCAGCATTTT

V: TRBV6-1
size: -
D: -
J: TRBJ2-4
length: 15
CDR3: CASSENRLAKNIQYF
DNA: TGTGCCAGCAGTGAAAACAGATTAGCCAAAAACATTCAGTACTTC

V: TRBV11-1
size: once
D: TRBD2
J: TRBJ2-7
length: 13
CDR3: CASSLDAGTSGYF
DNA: TGTGCCAGCAGCTTAGATGCAGGGACTAGCGGATACTTC

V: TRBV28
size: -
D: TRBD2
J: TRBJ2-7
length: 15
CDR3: CASRPPSGALLEQYF
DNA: TGTGCCAGCAGACCTCCTAGCGGGGCCCTATTAGAGCAGTACTTC

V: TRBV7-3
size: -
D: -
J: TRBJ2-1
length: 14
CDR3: CASSVGASWNEQFF
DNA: TGTGCCAGCAGCGTGGGCGCTAGCTGGAATGAGCAGTTCTTC

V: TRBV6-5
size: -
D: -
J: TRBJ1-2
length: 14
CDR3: CASSTTLGEGGYTF
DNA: TGTGCCAGCAGTACAACCCTGGGAGAGGGTGGCTACACCTTC

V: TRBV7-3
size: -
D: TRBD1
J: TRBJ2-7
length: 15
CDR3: CASSISGTGPYEQYF
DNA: TGTGCCAGCAGCATCTCTGGGACAGGCCCCTACGAGCAGTACTTC

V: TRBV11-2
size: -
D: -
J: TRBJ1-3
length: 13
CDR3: CASSLVAGNTIYF
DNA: TGTGCCAGCAGCTTAGTCGCTGGAAACACCATATATTTT

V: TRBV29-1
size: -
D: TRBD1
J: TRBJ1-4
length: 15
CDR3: CSVEGSGTGTEKLFF
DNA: TGCAGCGTCGAGGGCTCCGGGACAGGGACCGAAAAACTGTTTTTT

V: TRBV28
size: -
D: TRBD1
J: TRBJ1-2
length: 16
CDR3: CASSSLPGQGVYGYTF
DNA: TGTGCCAGCAGTTCTTTACCGGGACAGGGGGTTTATGGCTACACCTTC

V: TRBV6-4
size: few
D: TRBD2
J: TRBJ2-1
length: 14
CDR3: CASSEGREGDEQFF
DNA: TGTGCCAGCAGTGAAGGACGGGAGGGCGATGAGCAGTTCTTC

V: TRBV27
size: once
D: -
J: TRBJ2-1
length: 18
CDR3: CASSSQSLGDQRYNEQFF
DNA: TGTGCCAGCAGTTCCCAATCCCTGGGAGACCAGAGGTACAATGAGCAGTTCTTC

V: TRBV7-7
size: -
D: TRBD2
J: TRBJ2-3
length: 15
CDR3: CASSLGLARTDTQYF
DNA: TGTGCCAGCAGCTTAGGACTAGCTAGAACAGATACGCAGTATTTT

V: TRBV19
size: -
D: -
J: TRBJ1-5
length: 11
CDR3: CASSSPGPQHF
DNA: TGTGCCAGTAGTTCCCCGGGACCCCAGCATTTT

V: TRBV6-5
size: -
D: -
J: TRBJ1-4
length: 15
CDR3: CASSYSEGIGEKLFF
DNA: TGTGCCAGCAGTTACTCGGAGGGTATCGGTGAAAAACTGTTTTTT

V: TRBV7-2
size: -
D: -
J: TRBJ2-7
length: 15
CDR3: CASSLDVPSSYEQYF
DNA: TGTGCCAGCAGCTTAGACGTACCAAGCTCCTACGAGCAGTACTTC

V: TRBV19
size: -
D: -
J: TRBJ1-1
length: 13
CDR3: CASSIDRATEAFF
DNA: TGTGCCAGTAGTATAGATCGAGCCACTGAAGCTTTCTTT

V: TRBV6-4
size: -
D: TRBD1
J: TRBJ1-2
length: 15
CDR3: CASSVDDREGDGYTF
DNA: TGTGCCAGCAGTGTAGATGACAGGGAGGGCGATGGCTACACCTTC

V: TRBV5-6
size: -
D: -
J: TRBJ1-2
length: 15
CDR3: CASSPPPLGEYGYTF
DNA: TGTGCCAGCAGTCCACCTCCCCTCGGGGAGTATGGCTACACCTTC

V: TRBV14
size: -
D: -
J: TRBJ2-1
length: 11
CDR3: CASSKTQEQFF
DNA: TGTGCCAGCAGCAAGACCCAAGAGCAGTTCTTC

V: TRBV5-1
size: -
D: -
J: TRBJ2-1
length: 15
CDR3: CASRLGSYSYNEQFF
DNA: TGCGCCAGCCGCCTCGGGAGTTATTCCTACAATGAGCAGTTCTTC

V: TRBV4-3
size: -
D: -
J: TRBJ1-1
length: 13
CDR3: CASSQLRGTEAFF
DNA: TGCGCCAGCAGCCAACTCCGGGGCACTGAAGCTTTCTTT

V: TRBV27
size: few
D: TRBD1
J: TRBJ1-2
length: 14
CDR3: CASSLSRGGLGYTF
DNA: TGTGCCAGCAGTTTATCTCGAGGGGGCTTGGGCTACACCTTC

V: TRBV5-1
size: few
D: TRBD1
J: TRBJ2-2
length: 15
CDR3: CASSWGRQGAGELFF
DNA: TGCGCCAGCAGCTGGGGACGACAGGGGGCTGGGGAGCTGTTTTTT